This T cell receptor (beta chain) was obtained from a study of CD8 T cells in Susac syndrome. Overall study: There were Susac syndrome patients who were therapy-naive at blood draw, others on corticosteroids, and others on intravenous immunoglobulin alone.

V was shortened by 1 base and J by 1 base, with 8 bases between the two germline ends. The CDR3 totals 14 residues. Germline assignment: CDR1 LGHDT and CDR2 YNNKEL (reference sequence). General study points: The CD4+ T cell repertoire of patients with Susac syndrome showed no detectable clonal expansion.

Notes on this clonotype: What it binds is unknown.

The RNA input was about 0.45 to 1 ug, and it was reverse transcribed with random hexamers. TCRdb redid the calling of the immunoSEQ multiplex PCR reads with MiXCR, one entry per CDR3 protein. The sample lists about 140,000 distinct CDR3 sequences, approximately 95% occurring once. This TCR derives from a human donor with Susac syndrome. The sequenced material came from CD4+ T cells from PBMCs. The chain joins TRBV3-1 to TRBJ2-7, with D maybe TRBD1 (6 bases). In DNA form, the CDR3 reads TGTGCCAGCAGCCAAGTCCAGGGGTCCTACGAGCAGTACTTC. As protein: CASSQVQGSYEQYF.